The 22 T cell receptor beta chains listed next were all sequenced from one sample in a study of shared clonotypes between healthy human individuals. The repertoire was sequenced with immunoSEQ multiplex PCR; TCRdb's copy has only in-frame clones and lacks some. In the table there are a few million clones, less than 95% of which are singletons. Sequencing used naive CD4+ T cells from PBMCs. Described subset: CD45RA+ positively selected. The receptors originated from a man between 18 and 29 years old in good health. Some clones in this sample may be carry-over from other donors' samples.

The chain carries TRBV7-8 and TRBJ2-1, with a tentative D call TRBD2 (6 bases). Germline-derived CDR1 and CDR2 are SGHVS and FQNEAQ. V gave up 5 bases and J gave up 11 bases, with 13 bases separating them. This CDR3 spans 12 amino acids. CDR3 nucleotide sequence: TGTGCCAGCAGCCTCGCCGGGACTCAGCAGTTCTTC. Amino acids: CASSLAGTQQFF.

V and J are TRBV28 and TRBJ2-7; tentative D call: TRBD2 (5 bases). This CDR3 has 16 residues. Between the trimmed V and J ends, which lost 2 bases and 0 bases, there was a span of 14 bases. Germline V gene sequence: CDR1 MDHEN, CDR2 SYDVKM. The CDR3 region is CASSLNSLASSYEQYF. The DNA for the CDR3 is TGTGCCAGCAGTTTAAATAGTCTAGCCAGCTCCTACGAGCAGTACTTC.

The chain links TRBV28 to TRBJ1-5, with unresolved D. Germline V lookup: CDR1 MDHEN, CDR2 SYDVKM. The ends were cut back, 3 bases at V and 11 bases at J, with 14 bases in the middle. This CDR3 contains 13 residues. CDR3 bases: TGTGCCAGCAGTTTCCTCTCACCATCGGCCCAGCATTTT. As protein: CASSFLSPSAQHF.

The chain employs TRBV25-1 and TRBJ2-7; 8 nucleotides align to TRBD2. CDR3 length: 14 residues. V lost 4 bases to trimming and J lost 3 bases; unmatched junction nucleotides: 5. Germline values: CDR1 MGHDK, CDR2 SYGVNS. CDR3 in DNA: TGTGCCAGCAGTGGTTCGAGCGGGAGCTACGAGCAGTACTTC. Its protein product is CASSGSSGSYEQYF.

Here the CDR3 reads CASSQERQQYF. In DNA, the CDR3 is TGTGCCAGCAGCCAAGAGCGACAGCAGTACTTC. The rearrangement uses TRBV14 and TRBJ2-7; D remains ambiguous. This CDR3 is 11 amino acids long. V was pared by 0 bases and J by 8 bases, with 5 bases between. The germline V gene encodes CDR1 SGHDN and CDR2 FVKESK.

The chain has TRBV19 and TRBJ2-1; 14 nucleotides line up with TRBD2. The germline V gene has CDR1 LNHDA and CDR2 SQIVND (reference sequence). The CDR3 consists of 15 residues. V trimming: 7 bases; J trimming: 6 bases; junction bases outside the gene matches: 5. The CDR3, as DNA: TGTGCCAGTATGGGACTAGCGGGAGAGGTCAATGAGCAGTTCTTC. Translating gives CASMGLAGEVNEQFF. Based on the CDR3 plus reference TRBV19 and TRBJ2-1, the full variable domain is DGGITQSPKYLFRKEGQNVTLSCEQNLNHDAMYWYRQDPGQGLRLIYYSQIVNDFQKGDIAEGYSVSREKKESFPLTVTSAQKNPTAFYLCASMGLAGEVNEQFFGPGTRLTVL.

The chain couples TRBV5-1 to TRBJ2-1; D remains ambiguous. This CDR3 has 14 residues. With 0 bases removed from V and 6 bases from J, the gap between germline ends came to 10 bases. The germline V gene encodes CDR1 SGHRS and CDR2 YFSETQ. The CDR3 sequence is CASSLEWAGNEQFF. In nucleotides, the CDR3 is TGCGCCAGCAGCTTGGAGTGGGCCGGCAATGAGCAGTTCTTC.

As DNA, the CDR3 is TGTGCCAGCAGCTTATCCCCCCGTAATTCACCCCTCCACTTT. Protein sequence: CASSLSPRNSPLHF. This chain links TRBV7-2 with TRBJ1-6, with no clear D. V gave up 2 bases and J gave up 6 bases, with 8 bases separating them. This CDR3 comprises 14 residues. Germline V CDR1 and CDR2: SGHTA, FQGNSA.

This CDR3 is CASSLEISEQFF. The CDR3 DNA follows: TGTGCCAGCAGCCTTGAGATCTCTGAGCAGTTCTTC. The chain employs TRBV5-4 and TRBJ2-1, with no clear D. Trimming pared 4 bases from V and 9 bases from J, leaving 11 bases between. Germline loops: CDR1 SGHNT, CDR2 YYREEE (reference sequence). The CDR3 runs 12 residues.

The chain recombines TRBV11-2 with TRBJ2-5; D is unclear. Germline V gene lookup returns CDR1 SGHAT and CDR2 FQNNGV. The CDR3 covers 14 residues. Trimming took 1 base from V and 8 from J, leaving 14 bases between them. CDR3 residues: CASSLGPTGGTQYF. CDR3 sequence (DNA): TGTGCCAGCAGCTTAGGACCCACCGGCGGCACCCAGTACTTC.

V and J are TRBV29-1 and TRBJ1-2, with a tentative D call TRBD1 (5 bases). Trimming took off 0 bases at V and 8 bases at J, with 16 bases between the two ends. In germline, CDR1 is SQVTM, CDR2 ANQGSEA. The CDR3 runs to 14 residues. The CDR3 is CSVEDGWGVRGYTF. The CDR3 DNA is TGCAGCGTTGAAGACGGGTGGGGGGTAAGAGGCTACACCTTC.

The chain couples TRBV5-6 to TRBJ1-2, with 9 bases aligning to TRBD1. CDR3 length: 15 amino acids. J was trimmed by 4 bases and V by 3 bases; bases with no gene match: 7. Per the germline V gene, CDR1 is SGHDT and CDR2 is YYEEEE. In DNA, the CDR3 is TGTGCCAGCAGCTCCGGACAGGGGTTACGCTATGGCTACACCTTC. The encoded protein is CASSSGQGLRYGYTF. Together with reference TRBV5-6 and TRBJ1-2, the CDR3 gives the full variable domain: DAGVTQSPTHLIKTRGQQVTLRCSPKSGHDTVSWYQQALGQGPQFIFQYYEEEERQRGNFPDRFSGHQFPNYSSELNVNALLLGDSALYLCASSSGQGLRYGYTFGSGTRLTVV.

The J gene is TRBJ2-1, the V gene TRBV11-2, with TRBD2 matching over 11 bases. This CDR3 contains 18 residues. CDR1 and CDR2 (germline): SGHAT, FQNNGV. J gave up 6 bases and V 5 bases, and 15 bases lay outside the gene matches. This CDR3 reads CASSNLLSGRAVFNEQFF. Written as DNA, the CDR3 is TGTGCCAGCAGCAATTTACTTAGCGGGAGGGCGGTTTTCAATGAGCAGTTCTTC.

The V call is TRBV27, the J call TRBJ2-3; 8 positions match TRBD2. This CDR3 contains 15 residues. The trim removed 7 bases at V and 3 bases at J, leaving 9 bases unmatched. CDR1 MNHEY and CDR2 SMNVEV come from the germline V gene (reference sequence). The DNA of the CDR3 is TGTGCCAGCACCTTAGCGGGAAGGGTGACAGATACGCAGTATTTT. As protein: CASTLAGRVTDTQYF.

The chain couples TRBV4-2 to TRBJ2-2; 14 positions match TRBD2. The CDR3 sequence is 23 residues long. The germline V gene encodes CDR1 LGHNA and CDR2 YNFKEQ. Losses at the gene ends were 2 bases for V and 1 base for J; bases not matched to a gene: 18. Here the CDR3 reads CASSQRQSWGSGTSGRNTGELFF. The CDR3, as DNA: TGTGCCAGCAGCCAAAGGCAGTCTTGGGGGTCCGGGACTAGCGGGAGGAACACCGGGGAGCTGTTTTTT.

This rearrangement joins TRBV14 to TRBJ2-7, with unresolved D. Trimming left V 3 bases short and J 5 bases short, with 5 bases between. CDR3 length: 11 amino acids. Per germline, CDR1 SGHDN and CDR2 FVKESK. The DNA for the CDR3 is TGTGCCAGCAGCCACGGCCACGAGCAGTACTTC. Protein product: CASSHGHEQYF.

This chain connects TRBV19 to TRBJ1-5; D remains ambiguous. This CDR3 has 16 amino acids. Looked up from germline, CDR1 is LNHDA and CDR2 is SQIVND (reference sequence). V shed 5 bases and J shed 0 bases, with 14 bases lying between them. CDR3 in DNA: TGTGCCAGTAGTCCGCACGGACGTTATAGCAATCAGCCCCAGCATTTT. Protein product: CASSPHGRYSNQPQHF.

The chain carries TRBV5-1 and TRBJ2-5; 8 bases are shared with TRBD1. V dropped 4 bases and J dropped 4; count of bases not matched to a gene: 9. CDR1 is SGHRS, CDR2 YFSETQ, per germline. The CDR3 covers 15 residues. The CDR3 is CASSPARTGSETQYF. As DNA, the CDR3 is TGCGCCAGCAGCCCAGCCAGGACAGGGTCAGAGACCCAGTACTTC. Full variable domain (rest looked up from reference TRBV5-1 and TRBJ2-5): KAGVTQTPRYLIKTRGQQVTLSCSPISGHRSVSWYQQTPGQGLQFLFEYFSETQRNKGNFPGRFSGRQFSNSRSEMNVSTLELGDSALYLCASSPARTGSETQYFGPGTRLLVL.

The chain combines TRBV19 with TRBJ1-4, with unresolved D. The V gene lost 5 bases and the J gene lost 5 bases, with 15 bases spanning the gap. CDR3 length equals 15 residues. Germline V gene data show CDR1 as LNHDA and CDR2 as SQIVND (reference sequence). The CDR3 DNA sequence: TGTGCCAGTAGTTCCGTTTTGCATTCAAATGAAAAACTGTTTTTT. This encodes CASSSVLHSNEKLFF.

V gene TRBV7-9 combines with J gene TRBJ2-7; D is uncertain. The CDR3 length is 16 residues. The germline gives CDR1 SEHNR, CDR2 FQNEAQ (reference sequence). V was trimmed by 5 bases and J by 1 base, leaving 18 bases between them. The CDR3: CASSDPGKSKSYEQYF. CDR3 nucleotides: TGTGCCAGCAGCGATCCAGGAAAGTCTAAGTCCTACGAGCAGTACTTC.

The V call is TRBV13, the J call TRBJ2-3; TRBD2 agrees at 12 bases. This CDR3 has 17 amino acids. CDR1 and CDR2 from the germline V gene are PRHDT and FYEKMQ (reference sequence). The junction had 5 bases not matched to a gene; V was cut back by 4 bases and J by 0 bases. CDR3 loop: CASSYGGTSGSTDTQYF. The CDR3 DNA is TGTGCCAGCAGCTATGGTGGGACTAGCGGGAGCACAGATACGCAGTATTTT.

The gene calls are TRBV28 and TRBJ2-7, with D perhaps matching TRBD2 (6 bases). The V and J ends lost 3 bases and 3 bases respectively, with 12 bases between them. This CDR3 region has 14 residues. The germline V gene encodes CDR1 MDHEN and CDR2 SYDVKM. The CDR3 reads CASSFPSEIYEQYF. The CDR3 DNA reads as TGTGCCAGCAGTTTCCCTAGCGAGATCTACGAGCAGTACTTC. The variable domain in full, completed from reference TRBV28 and TRBJ2-7, reads DVKVTQSSRYLVKRTGEKVFLECVQDMDHENMFWYRQDPGLGLRLIYFSYDVKMKEKGDIPEGYSVSREKKERFSLILESASTNQTSMYLCASSFPSEIYEQYFGPGTRLTVT.